A selection of T cell receptor beta chains follows, all from one sample in a study of shared clonotypes between healthy human individuals. The assay was immunoSEQ multiplex PCR, and TCRdb's table has in-frame clones only and misses some. The sample has some 2 million clones, 90% to 95% seen once. The sequencing input was naive CD4+ T cells sorted from blood. These receptors were collected from a man younger than 35 in good health. Both conserved end residues are part of each CDR3. A D gene is named only where the DNA matches it firmly. Clone size is stated in some rows and not others, as once, few, many or a class when expanded.

>TRBV19|TRBJ2-5|-|-|15
TGTGCCAGTAGTATCCGGCGGGGGACACAAGAGACCCAGTACTTC
CASSIRRGTQETQYF
>TRBV7-2|TRBJ1-2|-|-|12
TGTGCCAGCAGCTTTTCGCGGGATGGCTACACCTTC
CASSFSRDGYTF
>TRBV19|TRBJ2-7|-|-|15
TGTGCCAGTAGTATAGGAGCAAACCCCCTCTACGAGCAGTACTTC
CASSIGANPLYEQYF
>TRBV7-9|TRBJ2-1|-|-|14
TGTGCCAGCAGCCGAGGGGGGACCTACAATGAGCAGTTCTTC
CASSRGGTYNEQFF
>TRBV5-1|TRBJ2-5|-|-|14
TGCGCCAGCAGCTTGGCGTCAGACGGTGAGACCCAGTACTTC
CASSLASDGETQYF
>TRBV7-2|TRBJ1-5|-|-|17
TGTGCCAGCAGCTTTTCCTCCGCAGGAACCTTCAATCAGCCCCAGCATTTT
CASSFSSAGTFNQPQHF
>TRBV11-2|TRBJ2-5|-|-|15
TGTGCCAGCAGCTTAGATCGGGTGGGACAAGAGACCCAGTACTTC
CASSLDRVGQETQYF
>TRBV7-2|TRBJ1-5|-|-|14
TGTGCCAGCAGCTTAATACAGAGCAATCAGCCCCAGCATTTT
CASSLIQSNQPQHF
>TRBV28|TRBJ1-4|-|-|12
TGTGCCAGCAGCGCCCCGGGGGAAAAACTGTTTTTT
CASSAPGEKLFF
>TRBV11-2|TRBJ1-6|TRBD1|-|18
TGTGCCAGCAGCTTAGACATTTCGGGACAGGGCTATAATTCACCCCTCCACTTT
CASSLDISGQGYNSPLHF
>TRBV28|TRBJ1-2|TRBD1|once|13
TGTGCCAGTCTTGACAGGGGGCGGGATGGCTACACCTTC
CASLDRGRDGYTF
>TRBV7-9|TRBJ2-3|-|-|14
TGTGCCAGCAGCTTATCCTCTAGCACAGATACGCAGTATTTT
CASSLSSSTDTQYF
>TRBV18|TRBJ2-7|-|-|14
TGTGCCAGCTCATCATCGGACAGACTCTACGAGCAGTACTTC
CASSSSDRLYEQYF
>TRBV15|TRBJ1-1|-|-|15
TGTGCCACCAGCAGAGGAGGGACACCAGGCGCTGAAGCTTTCTTT
CATSRGGTPGAEAFF
>TRBV4-1|TRBJ1-3|-|-|17
TGCGCCAGCAGCCGGAGTTGGGGCAGGATCTCTGGAAACACCATATATTTT
CASSRSWGRISGNTIYF
>TRBV6-5|TRBJ1-5|-|-|14
TGTGCCAGCAGTTACTCGGGGTCCTCGGGGCCCCAGCATTTT
CASSYSGSSGPQHF
>TRBV10-1|TRBJ2-2|-|-|13
TGCGCCAGCAGTGAGTCGGCGGTCGGGGAGCTGTTTTTT
CASSESAVGELFF
>TRBV7-9|TRBJ2-5|TRBD1|-|15
TGTGCCAGCAGCACCGGGACAGCCGCCTTAGGGACCCAGTACTTC
CASSTGTAALGTQYF